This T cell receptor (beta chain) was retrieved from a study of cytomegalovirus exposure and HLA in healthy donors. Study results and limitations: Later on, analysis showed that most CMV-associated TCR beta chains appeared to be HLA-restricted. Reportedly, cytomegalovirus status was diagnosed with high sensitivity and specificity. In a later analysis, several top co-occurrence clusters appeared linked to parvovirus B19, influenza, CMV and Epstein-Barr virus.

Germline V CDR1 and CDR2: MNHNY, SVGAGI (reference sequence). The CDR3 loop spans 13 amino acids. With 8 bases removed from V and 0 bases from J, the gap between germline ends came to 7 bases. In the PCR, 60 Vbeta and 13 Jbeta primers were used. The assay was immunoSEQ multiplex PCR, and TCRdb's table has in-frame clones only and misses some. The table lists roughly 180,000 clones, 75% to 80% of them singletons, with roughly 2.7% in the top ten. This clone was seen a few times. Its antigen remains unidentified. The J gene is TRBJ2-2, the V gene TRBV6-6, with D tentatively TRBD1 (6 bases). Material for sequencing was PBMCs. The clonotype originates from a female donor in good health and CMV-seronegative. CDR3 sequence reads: CASGTTNTGELFF. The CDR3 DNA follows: TGTGCCAGCGGGACAACGAACACCGGGGAGCTGTTTTTT.